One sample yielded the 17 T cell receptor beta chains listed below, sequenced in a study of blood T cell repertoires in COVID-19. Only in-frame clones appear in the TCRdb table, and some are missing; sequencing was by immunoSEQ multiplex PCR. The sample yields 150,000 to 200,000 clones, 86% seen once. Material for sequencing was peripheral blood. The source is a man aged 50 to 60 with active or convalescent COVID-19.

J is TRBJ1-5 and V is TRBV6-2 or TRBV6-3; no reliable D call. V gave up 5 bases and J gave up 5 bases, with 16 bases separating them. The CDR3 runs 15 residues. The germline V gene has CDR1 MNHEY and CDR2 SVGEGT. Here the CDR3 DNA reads TGTGCCAGCAGTGACCTGCGGTGGGAGCATCAGCCCCAGCATTTT. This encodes CASSDLRWEHQPQHF.

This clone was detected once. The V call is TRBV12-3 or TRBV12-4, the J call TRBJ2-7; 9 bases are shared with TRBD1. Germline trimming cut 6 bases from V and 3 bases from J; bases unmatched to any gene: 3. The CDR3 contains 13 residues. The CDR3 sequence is CASRPGQGYEQYF. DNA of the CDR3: TGTGCCAGCAGGCCGGGACAGGGCTACGAGCAGTACTTC.

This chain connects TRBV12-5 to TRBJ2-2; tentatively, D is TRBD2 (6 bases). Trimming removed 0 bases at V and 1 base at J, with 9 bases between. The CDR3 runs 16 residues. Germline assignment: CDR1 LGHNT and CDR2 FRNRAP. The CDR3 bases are TGTGCTAGTGGTTTGGTATATAGCGGGAACACCGGGGAGCTGTTTTTT. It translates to CASGLVYSGNTGELFF.

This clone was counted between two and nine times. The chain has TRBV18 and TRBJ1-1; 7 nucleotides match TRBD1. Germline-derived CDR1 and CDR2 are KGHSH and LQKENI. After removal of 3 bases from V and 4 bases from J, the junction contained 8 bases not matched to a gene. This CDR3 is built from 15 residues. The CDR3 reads CASSPGGGHGTEAFF. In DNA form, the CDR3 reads TGTGCCAGCTCACCTGGAGGGGGCCACGGCACTGAAGCTTTCTTT.

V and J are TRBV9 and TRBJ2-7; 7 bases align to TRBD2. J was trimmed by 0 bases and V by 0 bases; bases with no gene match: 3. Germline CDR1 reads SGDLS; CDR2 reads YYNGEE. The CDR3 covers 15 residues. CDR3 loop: CASSVGSGYSYEQYF. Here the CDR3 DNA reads TGTGCCAGCAGCGTAGGTAGCGGGTACTCCTACGAGCAGTACTTC.

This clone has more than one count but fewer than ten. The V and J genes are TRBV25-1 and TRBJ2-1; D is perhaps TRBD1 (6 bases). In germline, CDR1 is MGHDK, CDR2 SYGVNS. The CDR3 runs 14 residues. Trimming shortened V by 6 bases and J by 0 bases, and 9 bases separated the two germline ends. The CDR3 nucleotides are TGTGCCAGCAGCACAGGGAGCTCCTACAATGAGCAGTTCTTC. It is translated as CASSTGSSYNEQFF.

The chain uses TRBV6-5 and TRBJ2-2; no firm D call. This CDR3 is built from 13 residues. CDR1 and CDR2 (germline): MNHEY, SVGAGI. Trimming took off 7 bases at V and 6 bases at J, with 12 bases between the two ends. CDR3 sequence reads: CASTSVAPGELFF. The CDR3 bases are TGTGCCAGCACCTCCGTGGCACCCGGGGAGCTGTTTTTT.

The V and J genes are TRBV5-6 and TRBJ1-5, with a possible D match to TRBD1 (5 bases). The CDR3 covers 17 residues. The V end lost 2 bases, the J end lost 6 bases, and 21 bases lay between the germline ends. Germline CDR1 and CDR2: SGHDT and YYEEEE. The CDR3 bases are TGTGCCAGCAGCTTCGATGATGGGGGGGTCGGGTCTCAGCCCCAGCATTTT. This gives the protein CASSFDDGGVGSQPQHF.

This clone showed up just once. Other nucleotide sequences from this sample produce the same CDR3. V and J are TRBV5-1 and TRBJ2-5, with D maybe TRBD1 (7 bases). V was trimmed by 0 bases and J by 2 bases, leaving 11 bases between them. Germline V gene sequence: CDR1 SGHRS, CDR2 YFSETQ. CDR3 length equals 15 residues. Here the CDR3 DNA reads TGCGCCAGCAGCTTGGGACAGGGAGGTCAAGAGACCCAGTACTTC. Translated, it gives CASSLGQGGQETQYF.

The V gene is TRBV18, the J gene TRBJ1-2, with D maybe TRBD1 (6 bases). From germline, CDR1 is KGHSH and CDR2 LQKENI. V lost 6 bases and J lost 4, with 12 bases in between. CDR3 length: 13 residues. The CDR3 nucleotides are TGTGCCAGCTCCCGACAGGACAGCTATGGCTACACCTTC. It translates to CASSRQDSYGYTF.

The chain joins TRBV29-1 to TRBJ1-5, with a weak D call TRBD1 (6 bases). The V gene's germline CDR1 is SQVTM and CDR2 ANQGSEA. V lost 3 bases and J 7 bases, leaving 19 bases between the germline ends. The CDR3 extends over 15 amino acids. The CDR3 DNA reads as TGCAGCGTTGAGGGGGATGGGGGGGGCGACCAGCCCCAGCATTTT. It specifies CSVEGDGGGDQPQHF.

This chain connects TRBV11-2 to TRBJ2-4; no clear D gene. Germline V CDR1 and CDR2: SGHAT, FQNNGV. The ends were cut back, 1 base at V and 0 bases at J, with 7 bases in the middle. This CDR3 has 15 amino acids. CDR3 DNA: TGTGCCAGCAGCTTAGTACACGAAGCCAAAAACATTCAGTACTTC. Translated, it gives CASSLVHEAKNIQYF.

CDR3 sequence: CASSLILNTEAFF. In nucleotides, the CDR3 is TGTGCCAGCAGTCTTATTTTGAACACTGAAGCTTTCTTT. The gene calls are TRBV28 and TRBJ1-1; no reliable D call. Per the germline V gene, CDR1 is MDHEN and CDR2 is SYDVKM. The length of the CDR3 is 13 residues. V was cut by 5 bases and J by 0 bases, with 7 bases left in between.

CDR3 region: CASSPGGAGANVLTF. The DNA for the CDR3 is TGTGCCAGCTCACCAGGCGGGGCTGGGGCCAACGTCCTGACTTTC. The chain recombines TRBV18 with TRBJ2-6; TRBD2 might be the D (6 bases). CDR3 length: 15 amino acids. Germline CDR1 KGHSH, CDR2 LQKENI. Trimming removed 2 bases from V and 2 bases from J, with 7 bases in between.

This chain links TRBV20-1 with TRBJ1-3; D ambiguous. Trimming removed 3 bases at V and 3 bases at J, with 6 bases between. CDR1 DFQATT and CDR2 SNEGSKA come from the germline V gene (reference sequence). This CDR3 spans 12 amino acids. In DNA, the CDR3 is TGCAGTGCTAGTTCGTTTGGAAACACCATATATTTT. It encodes CSASSFGNTIYF.

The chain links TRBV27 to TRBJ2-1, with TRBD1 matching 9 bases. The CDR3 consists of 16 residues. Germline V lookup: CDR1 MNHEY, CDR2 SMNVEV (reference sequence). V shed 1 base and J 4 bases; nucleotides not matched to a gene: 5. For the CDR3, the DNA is TGTGCCAGCAGTTTATGGGGACAGGGAAGATACAATGAGCAGTTCTTC. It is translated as CASSLWGQGRYNEQFF.

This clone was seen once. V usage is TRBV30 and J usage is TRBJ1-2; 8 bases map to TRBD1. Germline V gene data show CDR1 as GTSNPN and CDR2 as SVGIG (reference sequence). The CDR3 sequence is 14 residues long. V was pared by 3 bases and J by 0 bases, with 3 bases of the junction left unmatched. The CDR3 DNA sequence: TGTGCCTGGAGGACAGGGGCGGCTAACTATGGCTACACCTTC. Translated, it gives CAWRTGAANYGYTF.